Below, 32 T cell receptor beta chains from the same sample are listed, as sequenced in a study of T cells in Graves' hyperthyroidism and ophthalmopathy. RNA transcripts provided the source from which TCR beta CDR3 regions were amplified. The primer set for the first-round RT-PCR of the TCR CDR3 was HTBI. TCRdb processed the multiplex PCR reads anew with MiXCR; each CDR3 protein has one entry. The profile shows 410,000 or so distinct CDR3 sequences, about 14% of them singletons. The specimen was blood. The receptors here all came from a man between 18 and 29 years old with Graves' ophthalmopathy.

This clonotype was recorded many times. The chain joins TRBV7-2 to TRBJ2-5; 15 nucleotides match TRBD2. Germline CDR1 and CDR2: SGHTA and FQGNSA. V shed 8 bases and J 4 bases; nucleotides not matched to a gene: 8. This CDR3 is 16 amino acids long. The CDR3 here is CASRLGTSGGIETQYF. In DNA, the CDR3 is TGTGCCAGCCGACTAGGGACTAGCGGGGGGATAGAGACCCAGTACTTC.

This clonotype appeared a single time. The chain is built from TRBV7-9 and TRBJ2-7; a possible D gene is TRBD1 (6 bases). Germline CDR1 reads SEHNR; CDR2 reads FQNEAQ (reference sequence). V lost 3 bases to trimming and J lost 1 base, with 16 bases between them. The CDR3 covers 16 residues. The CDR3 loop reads CASSLDTGFLSYEQYF. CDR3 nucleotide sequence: TGTGCCAGCAGCTTGGATACAGGGTTTTTGTCCTACGAGCAGTACTTC.

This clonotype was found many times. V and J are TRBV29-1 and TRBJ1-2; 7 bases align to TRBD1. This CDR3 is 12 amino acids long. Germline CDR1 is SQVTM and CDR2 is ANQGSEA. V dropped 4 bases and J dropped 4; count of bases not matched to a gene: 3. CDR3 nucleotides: TGCAGCGTTGTCAGACAGGGCTATGGCTACACCTTC. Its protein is CSVVRQGYGYTF. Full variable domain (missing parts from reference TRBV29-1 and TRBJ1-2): SAVISQKPSRDICQRGTSLTIQCQVDSQVTMMFWYRQQPGQSLTLIATANQGSEATYESGFVIDKFPISRPNLTFSTLTVSNMSPEDSSIYLCSVVRQGYGYTFGSGTRLTVV.

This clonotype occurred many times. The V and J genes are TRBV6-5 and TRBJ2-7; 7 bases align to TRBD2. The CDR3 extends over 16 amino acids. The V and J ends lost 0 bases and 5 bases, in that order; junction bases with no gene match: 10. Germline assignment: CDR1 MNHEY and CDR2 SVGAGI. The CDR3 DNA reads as TGTGCCAGCAGTTACTCGATGGTCGCGGGAGAAGACGAGCAGTACTTC. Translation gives CASSYSMVAGEDEQYF.

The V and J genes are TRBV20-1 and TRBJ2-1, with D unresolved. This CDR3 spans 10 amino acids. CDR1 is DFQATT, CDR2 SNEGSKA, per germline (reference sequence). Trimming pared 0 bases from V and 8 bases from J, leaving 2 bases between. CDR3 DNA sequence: TGCAGTGCTAGAGACGATGAGCAGTTCTTC. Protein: CSARDDEQFF.

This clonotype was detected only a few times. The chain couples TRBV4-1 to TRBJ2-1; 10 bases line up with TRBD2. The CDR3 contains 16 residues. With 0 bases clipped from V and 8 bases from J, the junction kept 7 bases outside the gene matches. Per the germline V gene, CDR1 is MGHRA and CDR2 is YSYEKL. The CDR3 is CASSQETSGFVYEQFF. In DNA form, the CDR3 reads TGCGCCAGCAGCCAAGAGACTAGCGGGTTTGTCTATGAGCAGTTCTTC.

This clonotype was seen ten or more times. The CDR3 bases are TGTGCCAGCAGGCCGGTAAGGGCTTCTGGCTACACCTTC. It translates to CASRPVRASGYTF. The chain couples TRBV11-2 to TRBJ1-2; D gene unclear. The germline CDR1 and CDR2 sequences are SGHAT and FQNNGV. V shed 6 bases and J shed 7 bases, with 15 bases lying between them. CDR3 length: 13 residues.

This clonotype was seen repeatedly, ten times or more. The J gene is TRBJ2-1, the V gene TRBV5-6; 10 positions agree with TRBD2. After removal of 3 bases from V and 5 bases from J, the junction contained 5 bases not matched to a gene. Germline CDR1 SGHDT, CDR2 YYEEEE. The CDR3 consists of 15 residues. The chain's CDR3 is CASSSTSGTNNEQFF. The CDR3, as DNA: TGTGCCAGCAGCTCAACTAGCGGGACCAACAATGAGCAGTTCTTC.

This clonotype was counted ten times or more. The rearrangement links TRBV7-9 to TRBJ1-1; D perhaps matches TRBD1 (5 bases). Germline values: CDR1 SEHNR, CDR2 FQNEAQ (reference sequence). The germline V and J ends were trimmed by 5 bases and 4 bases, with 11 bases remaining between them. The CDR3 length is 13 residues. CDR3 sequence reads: CASSPGRRTEAFF. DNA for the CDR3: TGTGCCAGCAGCCCAGGGAGGCGCACTGAAGCTTTCTTT.

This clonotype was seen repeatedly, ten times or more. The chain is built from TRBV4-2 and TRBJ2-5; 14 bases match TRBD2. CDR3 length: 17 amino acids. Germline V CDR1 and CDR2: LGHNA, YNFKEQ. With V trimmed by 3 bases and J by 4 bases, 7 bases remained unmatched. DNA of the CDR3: TGTGCCAGCAGCCACACCACGACTAGCGGGGGGGTAGAGACCCAGTACTTC. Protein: CASSHTTTSGGVETQYF.

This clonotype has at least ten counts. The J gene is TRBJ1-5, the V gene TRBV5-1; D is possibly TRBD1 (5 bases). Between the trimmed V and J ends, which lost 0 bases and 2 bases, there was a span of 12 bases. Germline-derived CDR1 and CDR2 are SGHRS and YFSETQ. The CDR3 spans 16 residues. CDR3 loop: CASSLGDAGGNQPQHF. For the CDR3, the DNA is TGCGCCAGCAGCTTGGGGGACGCTGGGGGCAATCAGCCCCAGCATTTT.

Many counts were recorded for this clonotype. CDR3 sequence reads: CASRQTGEYQETQYF. Here the CDR3 DNA reads TGTGCCAGCAGACAGACAGGGGAATACCAAGAGACCCAGTACTTC. The V gene is TRBV6-1, the J gene TRBJ2-5; 8 bases agree with TRBD1. Germline assignment: CDR1 MNHNS and CDR2 SASEGT. The J segment lost 0 bases and the V segment lost 6 bases, leaving 6 bases of the junction unmatched. The CDR3 is made up of 15 amino acids.

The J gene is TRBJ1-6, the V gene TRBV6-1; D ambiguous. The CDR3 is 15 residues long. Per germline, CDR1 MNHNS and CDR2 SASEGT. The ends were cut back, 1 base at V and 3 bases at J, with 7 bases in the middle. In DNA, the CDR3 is TGTGCCAGCAGTGAAGTTGGAAGCTATAATTCACCCCTCCACTTT. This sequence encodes CASSEVGSYNSPLHF.

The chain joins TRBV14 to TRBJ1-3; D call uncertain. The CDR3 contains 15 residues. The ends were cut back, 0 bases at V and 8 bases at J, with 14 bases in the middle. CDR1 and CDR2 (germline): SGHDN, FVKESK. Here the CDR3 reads CASSQEGRGRYTIYF. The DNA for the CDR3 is TGTGCCAGCAGCCAAGAAGGTCGAGGGAGGTACACCATATATTTT.

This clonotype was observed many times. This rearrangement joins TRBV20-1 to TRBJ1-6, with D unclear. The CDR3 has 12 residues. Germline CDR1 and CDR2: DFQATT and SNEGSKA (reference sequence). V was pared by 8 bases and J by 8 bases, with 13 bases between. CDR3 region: CSTGRRDSPLHF. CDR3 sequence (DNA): TGCAGTACGGGCAGACGCGATTCACCCCTCCACTTT.

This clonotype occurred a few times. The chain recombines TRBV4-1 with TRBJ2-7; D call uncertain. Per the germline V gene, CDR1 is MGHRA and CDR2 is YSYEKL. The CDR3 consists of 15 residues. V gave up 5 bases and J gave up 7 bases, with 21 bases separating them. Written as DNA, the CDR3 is TGCGCCAGCAGCGTGCGGACGGAGTCCCTTTATGAGCAGTACTTC. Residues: CASSVRTESLYEQYF.

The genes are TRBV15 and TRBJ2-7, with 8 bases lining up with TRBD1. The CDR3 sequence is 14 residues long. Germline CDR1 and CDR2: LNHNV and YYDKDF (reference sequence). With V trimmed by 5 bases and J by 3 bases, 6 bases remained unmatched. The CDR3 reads CATSALDRGYEQYF. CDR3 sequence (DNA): TGTGCCACCAGCGCCCTTGACAGGGGCTACGAGCAGTACTTC. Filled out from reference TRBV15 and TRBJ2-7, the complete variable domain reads DAMVIQNPRYQVTQFGKPVTLSCSQTLNHNVMYWYQQKSSQAPKLLFHYYDKDFNNEADTPDNFQSRRPNTSFCFLDIRSPGLGDTAMYLCATSALDRGYEQYFGPGTRLTVT.

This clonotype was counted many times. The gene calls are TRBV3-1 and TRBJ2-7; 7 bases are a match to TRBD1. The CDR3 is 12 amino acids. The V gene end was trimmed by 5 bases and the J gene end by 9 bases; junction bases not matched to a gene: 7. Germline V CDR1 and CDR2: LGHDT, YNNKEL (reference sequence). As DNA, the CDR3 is TGTGCCAGCAGCGTCCGACAGGGCTGGCAGTACTTC. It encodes CASSVRQGWQYF.

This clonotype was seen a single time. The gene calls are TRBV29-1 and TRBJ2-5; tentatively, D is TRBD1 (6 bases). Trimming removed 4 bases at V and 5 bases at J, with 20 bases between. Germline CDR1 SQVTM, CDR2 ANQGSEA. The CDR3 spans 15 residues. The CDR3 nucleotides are TGCAGCGTTGGGGTAGGGGGAATTGTGGGGGAGACCCAGTACTTC. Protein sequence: CSVGVGGIVGETQYF. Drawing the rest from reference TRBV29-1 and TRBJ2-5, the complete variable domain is SAVISQKPSRDICQRGTSLTIQCQVDSQVTMMFWYRQQPGQSLTLIATANQGSEATYESGFVIDKFPISRPNLTFSTLTVSNMSPEDSSIYLCSVGVGGIVGETQYFGPGTRLLVL.

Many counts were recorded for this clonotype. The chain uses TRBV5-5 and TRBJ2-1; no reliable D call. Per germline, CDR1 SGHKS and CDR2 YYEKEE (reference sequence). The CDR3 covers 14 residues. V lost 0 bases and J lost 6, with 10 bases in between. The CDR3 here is CASSLVVSINEQFF. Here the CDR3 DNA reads TGTGCCAGCAGCTTGGTCGTTTCAATCAATGAGCAGTTCTTC.

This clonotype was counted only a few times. CDR3 nucleotides: TGTGCCAGCAGCTTAGTACAGGGTGGGGTTATTGCTGAAGCTTTCTTT. It yields the protein CASSLVQGGVIAEAFF. V usage is TRBV11-3 and J usage is TRBJ1-1; a possible D gene is TRBD1 (6 bases). Trimming removed 1 base at V and 6 bases at J, with 18 bases between. CDR3 size: 16 residues. CDR1 SGHNT and CDR2 YENEEA come from the germline V gene.

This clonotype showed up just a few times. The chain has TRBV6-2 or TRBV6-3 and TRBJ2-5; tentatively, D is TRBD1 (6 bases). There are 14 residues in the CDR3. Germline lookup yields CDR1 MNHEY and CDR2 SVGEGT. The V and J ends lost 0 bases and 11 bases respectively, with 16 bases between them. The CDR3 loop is CASSYSQGRPSQYF. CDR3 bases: TGTGCCAGCAGTTACTCACAGGGAAGGCCTTCACAGTACTTC.

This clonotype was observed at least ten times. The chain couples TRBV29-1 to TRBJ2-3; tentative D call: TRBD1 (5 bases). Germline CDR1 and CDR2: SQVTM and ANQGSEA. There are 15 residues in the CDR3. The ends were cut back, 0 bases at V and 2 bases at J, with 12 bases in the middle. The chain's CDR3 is CSVEDQGTYTDTQYF. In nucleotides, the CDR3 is TGCAGCGTTGAAGATCAGGGCACGTACACAGATACGCAGTATTTT.

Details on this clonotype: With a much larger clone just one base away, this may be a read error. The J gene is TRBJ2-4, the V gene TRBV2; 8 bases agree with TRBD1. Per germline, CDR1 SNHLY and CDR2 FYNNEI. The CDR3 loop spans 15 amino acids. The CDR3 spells CASSQGRTGLDIEYF. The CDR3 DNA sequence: TGTGCCAGCTCCCAGGGCCGGACAGGGCTTGACATTGAGTACTTC.

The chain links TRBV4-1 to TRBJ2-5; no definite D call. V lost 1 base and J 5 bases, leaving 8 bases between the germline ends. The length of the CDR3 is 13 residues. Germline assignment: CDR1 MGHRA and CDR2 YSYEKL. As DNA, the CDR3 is TGCGCCAGCAGCCAAGTCCTAGTGGAGACCCAGTACTTC. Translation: CASSQVLVETQYF.

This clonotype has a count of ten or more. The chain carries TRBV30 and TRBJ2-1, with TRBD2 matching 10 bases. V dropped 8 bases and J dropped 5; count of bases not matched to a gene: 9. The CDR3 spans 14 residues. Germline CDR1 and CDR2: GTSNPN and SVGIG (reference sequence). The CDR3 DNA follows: TGTGCCGGTTTTCTAGCGGGAGTTAACAATGAGCAGTTCTTC. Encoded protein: CAGFLAGVNNEQFF.

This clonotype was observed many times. The CDR3 region has the DNA TGTGCCAGCAGCTTAGCGGGGGTGTGGGAGCAGTACTTC. This codes for CASSLAGVWEQYF. The chain carries TRBV7-6 and TRBJ2-7; TRBD1 or TRBD2 may be the D gene (5 bases each). V was pared by 0 bases and J by 7 bases, with 10 bases between. The CDR3 length is 13 residues. Germline V CDR1 and CDR2: SGHVS, FNYEAQ.

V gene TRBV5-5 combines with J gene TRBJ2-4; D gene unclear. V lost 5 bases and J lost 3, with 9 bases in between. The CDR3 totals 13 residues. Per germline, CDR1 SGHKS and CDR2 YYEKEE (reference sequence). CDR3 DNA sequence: TGTGCCAGCAGTACCCTTGACAAAAACATTCAGTACTTC. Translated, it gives CASSTLDKNIQYF.

This chain's CDR3 is CASSLGQGAPGEQFF. In nucleotides, the CDR3 is TGTGCCAGCAGCTTGGGACAGGGGGCCCCTGGGGAGCAGTTCTTC. V is TRBV5-4 and J is TRBJ2-1; 10 positions match TRBD1. Trimming cost V 0 bases and J 10 bases; bases outside gene matches: 7. Looked up from germline, CDR1 is SGHNT and CDR2 is YYREEE (reference sequence). The CDR3 is 15 residues long.

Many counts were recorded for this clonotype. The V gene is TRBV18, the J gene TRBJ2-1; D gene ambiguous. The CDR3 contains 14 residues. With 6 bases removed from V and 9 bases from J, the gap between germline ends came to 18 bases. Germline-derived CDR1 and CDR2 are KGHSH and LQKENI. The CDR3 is CASSHTEFWSEQFF. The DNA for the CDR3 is TGTGCCAGCTCCCATACAGAATTTTGGAGTGAGCAGTTCTTC.

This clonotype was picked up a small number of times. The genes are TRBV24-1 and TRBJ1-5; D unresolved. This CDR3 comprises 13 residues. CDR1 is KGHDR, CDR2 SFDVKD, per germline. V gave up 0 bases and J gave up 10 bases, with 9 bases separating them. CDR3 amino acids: CATSDLGPVPQHF. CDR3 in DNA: TGTGCCACCAGTGATTTGGGACCGGTCCCCCAGCATTTT.

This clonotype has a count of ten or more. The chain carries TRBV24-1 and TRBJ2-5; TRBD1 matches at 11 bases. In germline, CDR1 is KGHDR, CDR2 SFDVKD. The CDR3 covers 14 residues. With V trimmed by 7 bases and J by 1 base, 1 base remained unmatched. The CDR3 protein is CATRGTGGQETQYF. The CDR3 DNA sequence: TGTGCCACCAGGGGGACAGGGGGCCAAGAGACCCAGTACTTC.